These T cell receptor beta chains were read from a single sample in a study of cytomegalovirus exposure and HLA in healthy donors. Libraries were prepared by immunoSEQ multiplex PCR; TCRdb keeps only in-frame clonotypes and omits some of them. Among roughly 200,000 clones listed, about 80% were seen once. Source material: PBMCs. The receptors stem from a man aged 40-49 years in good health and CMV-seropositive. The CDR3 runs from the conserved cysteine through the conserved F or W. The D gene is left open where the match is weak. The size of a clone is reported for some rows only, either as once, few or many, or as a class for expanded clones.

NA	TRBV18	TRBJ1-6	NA	TGTGCCAGCTCGAGCGGGACCCAGAATTCACCCCTCCACTTT	CASSSGTQNSPLHF
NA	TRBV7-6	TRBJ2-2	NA	TGTGCCAGCAGCTTAGTTGGCGGGGACACCGGGGAGCTGTTTTTT	CASSLVGGDTGELFF
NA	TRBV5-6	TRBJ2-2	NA	TGTGCCAGCAGCGCCGGGACTTTAGGGACCGGGGAGCTGTTTTTT	CASSAGTLGTGELFF
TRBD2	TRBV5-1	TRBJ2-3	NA	TGCGCCAGCAGCCCAGGACTAGCGGGAGTGCGGACAGATACGCAGTATTTT	CASSPGLAGVRTDTQYF
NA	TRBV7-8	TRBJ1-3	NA	TGTGCCAGCACCATAGGGAGCCCGGAGGGGCGCACCATATATTTT	CASTIGSPEGRTIYF
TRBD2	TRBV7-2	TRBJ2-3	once	TGTGCCAGCAGCCCGGGGACTAGTTCTGCCACAGATACGCAGTATTTT	CASSPGTSSATDTQYF
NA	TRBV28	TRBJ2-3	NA	TGTGCCAGCAGCTCCCCGGGACACACCACAGATACGCAGTGTTTT	CASSSPGHTTDTQCF
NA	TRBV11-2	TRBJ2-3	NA	TGTGCCAGCAGCTCACAGGGTGTCGCAGATACGCAGTATTTT	CASSSQGVADTQYF
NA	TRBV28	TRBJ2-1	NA	TGTGCCAGCAGTTTCGACAATGAGCAGTTCTTC	CASSFDNEQFF
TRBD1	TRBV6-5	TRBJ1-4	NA	TGTGCCAGCAGTTCGACAGGGGTGGGTGAAAAACTGTTTTTT	CASSSTGVGEKLFF
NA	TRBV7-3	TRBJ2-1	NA	TGTGCCAGCAGCTTATCACTAGCCCGGAATGAGCAGTTCTTC	CASSLSLARNEQFF
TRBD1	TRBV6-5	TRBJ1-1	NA	TGTGCCAGCCAATATACAGGGGGAGCGAACACTGAAGCTTTCTTT	CASQYTGGANTEAFF
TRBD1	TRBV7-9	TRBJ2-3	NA	TGTGCCAGCAGCCAAGATCTTGGTCAGGGGGCAGATACGCAGTATTTT	CASSQDLGQGADTQYF
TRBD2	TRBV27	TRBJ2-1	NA	TGTGCCAGCAGTTTATCCCGACTAGCCGGGAATGAGCAGTTCTTC	CASSLSRLAGNEQFF
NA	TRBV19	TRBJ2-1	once	TGTGCCAGTAGTATCCCCCGTCGACTAGTAAATGAGCAGTTCTTC	CASSIPRRLVNEQFF
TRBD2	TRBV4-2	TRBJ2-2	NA	TGTGCCAGCAGACCATACTTAGCGGGAGCGAACACCGGGGAGCTGTTTTTT	CASRPYLAGANTGELFF
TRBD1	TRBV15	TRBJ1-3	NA	TGTGCCACCAGCGGGACAGGAGGGAATGGAAACACCATATATTTT	CATSGTGGNGNTIYF
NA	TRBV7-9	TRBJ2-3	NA	TGTGCCAGCAGCTCCCGGGACACACACACAGATACGCAGTATTTT	CASSSRDTHTDTQYF
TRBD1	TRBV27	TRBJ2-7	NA	TGTGCCAGCAGTTCTACAGGGGTGGACGAGCAGTACTTC	CASSSTGVDEQYF
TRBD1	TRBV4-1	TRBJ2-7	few	TGCGCCAGCAGCCAAGGGGACAGGGTTTCTGGTGAGCAGTACTTC	CASSQGDRVSGEQYF
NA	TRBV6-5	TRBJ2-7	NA	TGTGCCAGCAGCGGAGGGACGATCGGCTACGAGCAGTACTTC	CASSGGTIGYEQYF
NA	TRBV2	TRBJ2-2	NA	TGTGCCAGCAGTGGGACTATAACGAACACCGGGGAGCTGTTTTTT	CASSGTITNTGELFF
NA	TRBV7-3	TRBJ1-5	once	TGTGCCAGCAGCCAACAGGGCCCCCAATCAGCCCAGCATTTT	CASSQQGPQSAQHF
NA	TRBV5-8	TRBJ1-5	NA	TGTGCCAGCAGCTTCGATAGTTCAGGGTGGGGCAATCAGCCCCAGCATTTT	CASSFDSSGWGNQPQHF
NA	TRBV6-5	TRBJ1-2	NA	TGTGCCAGCGGGCGGGCTAACTATGGCTACACCTTC	CASGRANYGYTF
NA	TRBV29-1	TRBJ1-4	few	TGCAGCGTTGAAGAGGGCGGGATCTCGTTTTTT	CSVEEGGISFF
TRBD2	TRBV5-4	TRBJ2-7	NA	TGTGCCAGCAGCCTCAGCGGGAGTCCGACCTACGAGCAGTACTTC	CASSLSGSPTYEQYF
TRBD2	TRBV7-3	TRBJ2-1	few	TGTGCCAGCAGCCCGGTTCTGGCGGGAGGGATCGGTGAGCAGTTCTTC	CASSPVLAGGIGEQFF
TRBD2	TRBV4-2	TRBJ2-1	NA	TGTGCCAGCAGCCCAACTAGCGGGGGTCCCTACAATGAGCAGTTCTTC	CASSPTSGGPYNEQFF
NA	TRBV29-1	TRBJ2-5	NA	TGCAGCGTCCCCTCCCCCACAGGCCGCAACTTC	CSVPSPTGRNF
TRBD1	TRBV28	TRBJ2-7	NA	TGTGCCAGCAGTTTGCGGGACAGGGGTCTCCCCTACGAGCAGTACTTC	CASSLRDRGLPYEQYF